A selection of T cell receptor beta chains follows, all from one sample in a study of cytomegalovirus exposure and HLA in healthy donors. Data came from immunoSEQ multiplex PCR; TCRdb stores just in-frame clones and leaves some out. Recorded for this sample: more than 85,000 clones. Material: PBMCs. These receptor sequences come from a girl aged 5-17 years in good health and CMV-seropositive. Each CDR3 is given with its conserved first and last residue. The D gene is left open where the match is weak. Expanded clones are given a class, and other clones once, few, many or no size at all.

d_gene	j_gene	abundance	v_gene	len	CDR3nt	CDR3aa
-	TRBJ1-2	-	TRBV9	13	TGTGCCAGCAGCCAGTCAGGGAACTATGGCTACACCTTC	CASSQSGNYGYTF
TRBD2	TRBJ2-2	-	TRBV27	18	TGTGCCAGCAGTCCCTATACACTAGCGGGGGGGCCAGGCGGGGAGCTGTTTTTT	CASSPYTLAGGPGGELFF
-	TRBJ1-6	-	TRBV27	15	TGTGCCAGCAGCCGCTCGACAGGTGCTAATTCACCCCTCCACTTT	CASSRSTGANSPLHF
-	TRBJ1-3	-	TRBV7-9	13	TGTGCCAGCAGCTTAGGCAGTGGAAACACCATATATTTT	CASSLGSGNTIYF
-	TRBJ1-4	-	TRBV5-1	14	TGCGCCAGTAAAGGGGGGGGGACTTATGAAAAACTGTTTTTT	CASKGGGTYEKLFF
-	TRBJ1-2	-	TRBV20-1	11	TGCAGTGCAAAAACAGGGATGGGCTACACCTTC	CSAKTGMGYTF
-	TRBJ2-3	-	TRBV9	16	TGTGCCAGCAGCGTAGTGGACACACGGAGAACAGATACGCAGTATTTT	CASSVVDTRRTDTQYF
TRBD1	TRBJ1-4	-	TRBV9	16	TGTGCCAGCAGTTCCGGGACAGGGTACTTCGGTGAAAAACTGTTTTTT	CASSSGTGYFGEKLFF
TRBD1	TRBJ1-2	-	TRBV9	15	TGTGCCAGCAGCGTAGCCTTACAGGGGAACTATGGCTACACCTTC	CASSVALQGNYGYTF
TRBD2	TRBJ2-2	-	TRBV28	14	TGTGCCAGCAAGTCAGGGAGGGACACCGGGGAGCTGTTTTTT	CASKSGRDTGELFF
-	TRBJ1-1	-	TRBV5-1	15	TGCGCCAGCAGCTCCGGACAAGGCCCCGGTCCTGAAGCTTTCTTT	CASSSGQGPGPEAFF
-	TRBJ1-5	-	TRBV27	15	TGTGCCAGCAGTTTAGTGGCAGTCGGGAATCAGCCCCAGCATTTT	CASSLVAVGNQPQHF
-	TRBJ1-1	-	TRBV28	13	TGTGCCAGCAGTTTATCAGGGGACACTGAAGCTTTCTTT	CASSLSGDTEAFF
-	TRBJ1-4	-	TRBV5-1	14	TGCGCCAGCAGCTTTGATTGGTTAGGAGGGGAACTGTTTTTT	CASSFDWLGGELFF
-	TRBJ1-1	-	TRBV15	15	TGTGCCACCAGCAGGAACAGCCTCATGAACACTGAAGCTTTCTTT	CATSRNSLMNTEAFF
TRBD1	TRBJ1-1	-	TRBV2	16	TGTGCCAGCAGAATCAGGACAGGGATGGCGAACACTGAAGCTTTCTTT	CASRIRTGMANTEAFF
-	TRBJ2-2	-	TRBV18	18	TGTGCCAGCTCACCACGCGACGGGGGGACATCGAACACCGGGGAGCTGTTTTTT	CASSPRDGGTSNTGELFF
-	TRBJ1-1	-	TRBV28	16	TGTGCCAGCAGTTCCCCCCTTTCAGGATTGAACACTGAAGCTTTCTTT	CASSSPLSGLNTEAFF
-	TRBJ1-5	-	TRBV19	15	TGTGCCAGTAGTATAGGAGTCGGTAGCAATCAGCCCCAGCATTTT	CASSIGVGSNQPQHF
-	TRBJ1-5	-	TRBV30	12	TGTGCCTGGTCACGGGAAAATCAGCCCCAGCATTTT	CAWSRENQPQHF
-	TRBJ2-7	-	TRBV7-9	14	TGTGCCAGCAGCTTTGTAGACGGGGGCTACGAGCAGTACTTC	CASSFVDGGYEQYF
-	TRBJ1-5	-	TRBV5-4	13	TGTGCCAGCAGCCCAAACAGGGCTCAGCCCCAGCATTTT	CASSPNRAQPQHF
TRBD2	TRBJ2-3	-	TRBV5-1	14	TGCGCCAGCAGGGGAGGGATTAGCACAGATACGCAGTATTTT	CASRGGISTDTQYF
TRBD2	TRBJ2-7	-	TRBV4-1	18	TGCGCCAGCAGCCAACACAGAATACTAGCGGGGGGGCACTACGAGCAGTACTTC	CASSQHRILAGGHYEQYF
-	TRBJ1-1	-	TRBV13	15	TGTGCCAGCAGCCGCGGGCGACGGTTGAACACTGAAGCTTTCTTT	CASSRGRRLNTEAFF
TRBD2	TRBJ2-3	-	TRBV2	16	TGTGCCAGCAGGGTTGGGGCGGGGGGGCCAACAGATACGCAGTATTTT	CASRVGAGGPTDTQYF
-	TRBJ2-4	-	TRBV19	16	TGTGCCACATCTCCAAATTTTGGGGAGGCCAAAAACATTCAGTACTTC	CATSPNFGEAKNIQYF
TRBD1	TRBJ2-3	-	TRBV19	19	TGTGCCAGTAGTACCTACGAAGGGGACAGGGGTTTTGACACAGATACGCAGTATTTT	CASSTYEGDRGFDTDTQYF
TRBD1	TRBJ1-1	-	TRBV6-5	12	TGTGCCAGCAGTTCTATGGGACAGGAGGCTTTCTTT	CASSSMGQEAFF
-	TRBJ2-3	-	TRBV7-9	13	TGTGCCAGCAGCTTAGCGCTAACAGATAAGCAGTATTTT	CASSLALTDKQYF
-	TRBJ1-5	-	TRBV5-4	14	TGTGCCAGCAGCTTTGGGCCAGTCAATCAGCCCCAGCATTTT	CASSFGPVNQPQHF
TRBD1	TRBJ1-5	-	TRBV6-1	14	TGTGCCAGCAGTATAAGACAGGGAGATCAGCCCCAGCATTTT	CASSIRQGDQPQHF
-	TRBJ2-1	-	TRBV6-5	14	TGTGCCAGCGGGCCCTTTAGCTCCTACAATGAGCAGTTCTTC	CASGPFSSYNEQFF
-	TRBJ2-3	-	TRBV6-1	13	TGTGCCAGCAGTGCAGTTAACACAGATACGCAGTATTTT	CASSAVNTDTQYF
-	TRBJ1-1	-	TRBV5-6	14	TGTGCCAGCAGCTTGGGTCTAGTGAACACTGAAGCTTTCTTT	CASSLGLVNTEAFF
TRBD1	TRBJ1-2	-	TRBV27	13	TGTGCCAGCAGTTTCGGACAGGGCTATGGCTACACCTTC	CASSFGQGYGYTF
-	TRBJ1-1	-	TRBV13	14	TGTGCCAGCAGCTTGGGACAAATGAACACTGAAGCTTTCTTT	CASSLGQMNTEAFF
-	TRBJ2-1	-	TRBV6-5	13	TGTGCCAGCAGTTTGTCTTTCGACAATGAGCAGTTCTTC	CASSLSFDNEQFF
-	TRBJ1-2	-	TRBV19	13	TGTGCCAGTAGTGACCGGGGATTCTATGGCTACACCTTC	CASSDRGFYGYTF
TRBD2	TRBJ2-5	-	TRBV6-5	16	TGTGCCAGCAGTTACTCGGCCAGCGGGAGGTTCGAGGCCCAGTACTTC	CASSYSASGRFEAQYF
-	TRBJ2-1	-	TRBV6-6	13	TGTGCCAGCAGTTACGAGGGGGACAATGAGCAGTTCTTC	CASSYEGDNEQFF
TRBD1	TRBJ1-1	-	TRBV6-1	13	TGTGCCAGCCCGGCAGGGGGTAGTGCTGAAGCTTTCTTT	CASPAGGSAEAFF
-	TRBJ2-1	-	TRBV4-2	15	TGTGCCAGCAGCCAATGGGAGTCTGGTGAGGGTGAGCAGTTCTTC	CASSQWESGEGEQFF
-	TRBJ2-3	-	TRBV11-3	14	TGTGCCAGCAGCTTAGGTGGGGACTCTATTACGCAGTATTTT	CASSLGGDSITQYF
TRBD1	TRBJ1-2	-	TRBV7-8	13	TGTGCCAGCAGGGCTACAGGGGCGGGTGGCTACACCTTC	CASRATGAGGYTF
TRBD1	TRBJ1-1	-	TRBV5-6	16	TGTGCCAGCAGCTTTTGGGCAGGGGGGCGGGACACTGAAGCTTTCTTT	CASSFWAGGRDTEAFF
-	TRBJ2-1	-	TRBV9	14	TGTGCCAGCAGCTCAGCGGCATCCTACAATGAGCAGTTCTTC	CASSSAASYNEQFF
-	TRBJ1-2	-	TRBV13	14	TGTGCCAGCAGCTTAGCCGGCAGGGAAGGGGGCTACACCTTC	CASSLAGREGGYTF
-	TRBJ1-4	large	TRBV4-3	14	TGCGCCAGCAGCCTTTACGGAGGGAATGAAAAACTGTTTTTT	CASSLYGGNEKLFF
-	TRBJ1-1	-	TRBV19	12	TGTGCCAGTAGTATCAGACAGTATGAAGCTTTCTTT	CASSIRQYEAFF
-	TRBJ1-5	-	TRBV4-1	14	TGCGCCAGCAGCCAGCCGGGGATTGATCAGCCCCAGCATTTT	CASSQPGIDQPQHF
TRBD2	TRBJ2-1	-	TRBV30	16	TGTGCCTGGAGTCGTCGACTAGCGGGGGTGGGGGATGAGCAGTTCTTC	CAWSRRLAGVGDEQFF
-	TRBJ1-1	-	TRBV7-2	13	TGTGCCAGCACTACCTCTGCGGGCACTGAAGCTTTCTTT	CASTTSAGTEAFF